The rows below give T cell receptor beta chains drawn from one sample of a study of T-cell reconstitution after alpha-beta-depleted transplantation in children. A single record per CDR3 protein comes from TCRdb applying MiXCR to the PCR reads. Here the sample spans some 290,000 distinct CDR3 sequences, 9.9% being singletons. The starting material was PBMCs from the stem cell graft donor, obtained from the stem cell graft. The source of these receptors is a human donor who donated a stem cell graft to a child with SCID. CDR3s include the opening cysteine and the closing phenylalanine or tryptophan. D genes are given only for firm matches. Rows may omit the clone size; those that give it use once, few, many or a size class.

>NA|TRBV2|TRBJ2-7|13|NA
TGTGCCAGCAGTCCTGATCTTGGGGGGGAGCAGTACTTC
CASSPDLGGEQYF
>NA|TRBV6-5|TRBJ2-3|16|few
TGTGCCAGCAGTTACCCACGGGCTCAGGACACAGATACGCAGTATTTT
CASSYPRAQDTDTQYF
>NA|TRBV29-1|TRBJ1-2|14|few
TGCAGCGTTGAAGAAGTAAATGGATACTATGGCTACACCTTC
CSVEEVNGYYGYTF
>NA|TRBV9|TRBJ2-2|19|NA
TGTGCCAGCAGCGTAGCTTATGCAAGCTCGGAGGAGAACACCGGGGAGCTGTTTTTT
CASSVAYASSEENTGELFF
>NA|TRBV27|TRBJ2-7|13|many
TGTGCCAGCAGTTTAAAGGCCCCCGGGGAGCAGTACTTC
CASSLKAPGEQYF
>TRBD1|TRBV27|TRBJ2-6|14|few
TGTGCCAGCAGAAACGGACAGGGGACCAACGTCCTGACTTTC
CASRNGQGTNVLTF
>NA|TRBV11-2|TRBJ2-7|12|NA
TGTGCCAGCAGCGTCCAAATATACGAGCAGTACTTC
CASSVQIYEQYF
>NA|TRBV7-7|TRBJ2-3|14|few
TGTGCTAGCAGCTTAGGTTTTGGTCAGGATACGCAGTATTTT
CASSLGFGQDTQYF
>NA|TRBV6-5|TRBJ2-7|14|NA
TGTGCCAGCAGTTCTCCGGGTTTGGTCTACGAGCAGTACTTC
CASSSPGLVYEQYF
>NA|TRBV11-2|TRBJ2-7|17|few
TGTGCCAGCAGCTTATTAAAGGGCCAGAGACCTTTATACGAGCAGTACTTC
CASSLLKGQRPLYEQYF
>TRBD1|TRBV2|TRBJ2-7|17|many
TGTGCCAGCAGTGAAGCGATGGGAAAAGGGGGCTTGGACGAGCAGTACTTC
CASSEAMGKGGLDEQYF
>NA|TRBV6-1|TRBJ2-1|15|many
TGTGCCAGCACCCCAAGACTTAGCTCCTACAATGAGCAGTTCTTC
CASTPRLSSYNEQFF
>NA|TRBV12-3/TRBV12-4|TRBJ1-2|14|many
TGTGCCAGCGGCCACCAGGGAGGAAATATAGTCTACACCTTC
CASGHQGGNIVYTF
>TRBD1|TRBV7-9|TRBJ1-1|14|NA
TGTGCCAGCAGCCCGCAGGGACAGGGCACTGAAGCTTTCTTT
CASSPQGQGTEAFF
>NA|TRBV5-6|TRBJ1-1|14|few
TGTGCCAGCAGCAGAACAGTTATGAACACTGAAGCTTTCTTT
CASSRTVMNTEAFF
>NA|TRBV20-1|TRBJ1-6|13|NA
TGCAGTGCTTATCGGGATTATAATTCACCCCTCCACTTT
CSAYRDYNSPLHF
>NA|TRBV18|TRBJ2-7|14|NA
TGTGCCAGCTCACCTCGGGTTACGAGCTACGAGCAGTACTTC
CASSPRVTSYEQYF
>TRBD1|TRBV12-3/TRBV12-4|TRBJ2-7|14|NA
TGTGCCAGCAGTTCAGGGGGTCCTAGTTACGAGCAGTACTTC
CASSSGGPSYEQYF
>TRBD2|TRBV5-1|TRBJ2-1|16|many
TGCGCCAGCAGCTTGAGCGGGGGGGCCCCCTACAATGAGCAGTTCTTC
CASSLSGGAPYNEQFF
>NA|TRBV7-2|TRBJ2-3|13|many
TGTGCCAGCAGCCTAGACCCGCCAGATACGCAGTATTTT
CASSLDPPDTQYF
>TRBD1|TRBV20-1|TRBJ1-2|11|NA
TGCAGTGTGACAGGGGAGCACGGCTACACCTTC
CSVTGEHGYTF
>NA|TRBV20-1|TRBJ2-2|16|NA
TGCAGTGCAGTCATTACGGACAGAACGAACACCGGGGAGCTGTTTTTT
CSAVITDRTNTGELFF
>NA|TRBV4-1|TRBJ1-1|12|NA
TGCGCCAGCAGCCAGGGACCCCGCGAAGCTTTCTTT
CASSQGPREAFF
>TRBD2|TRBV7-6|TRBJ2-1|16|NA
TGTGCCAGCAGCTTATCTGTAGCGGGGGGGCAGGGTGAGCAGTTATTC
CASSLSVAGGQGEQLF
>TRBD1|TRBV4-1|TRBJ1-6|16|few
TGCGCCAGCAGCCAAGAAAGGTCAGGGGGGGATTCACCCCTCCACTTT
CASSQERSGGDSPLHF
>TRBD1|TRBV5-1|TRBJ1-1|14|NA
TGCGCCAGCAGCTCCGGACAGGGCGACAGAACAGCTTTCTTT
CASSSGQGDRTAFF
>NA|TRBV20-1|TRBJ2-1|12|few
TGCAGTGCTAGAGTGGTAGGGAATGAGCAGTTCTTC
CSARVVGNEQFF
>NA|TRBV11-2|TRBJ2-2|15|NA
TGTGCCAGCAGCCCTGGGCGGGGAGGCACCGGGGAGCTGTTTTTT
CASSPGRGGTGELFF
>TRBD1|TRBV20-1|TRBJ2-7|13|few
TGCAGTGTTTCCCGGGACAGTTCCTACGAGCAGTACTTC
CSVSRDSSYEQYF
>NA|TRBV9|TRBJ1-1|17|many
TGTGCCAGCAGCGTAGTGCCCTCGATGGGGGAGGGCACTGAAGCTTTCTTT
CASSVVPSMGEGTEAFF
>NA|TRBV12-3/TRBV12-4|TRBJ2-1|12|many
TGTGCCAGCAGTTTAATGGCCTCTGAGCAGTTCTTC
CASSLMASEQFF
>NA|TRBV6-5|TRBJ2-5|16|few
TGTGCCAGCAGCTACCCCTACTGGGGGTCACAAGAGACCCAGTACTTC
CASSYPYWGSQETQYF
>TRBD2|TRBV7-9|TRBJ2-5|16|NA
TGTGCCAGCAGCTTAGAGGGGACTAGCAAGGGAGAGACCCAGTACTTC
CASSLEGTSKGETQYF
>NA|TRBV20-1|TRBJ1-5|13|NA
TGCAGTGCTAACCAGGGGCTGGATCAGCCCCAGCATTTT
CSANQGLDQPQHF
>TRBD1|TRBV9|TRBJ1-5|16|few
TGTGCCAGCAGCGCCGGGGGGACAGGGGGCTTTCAGCCCCAGCATTTT
CASSAGGTGGFQPQHF
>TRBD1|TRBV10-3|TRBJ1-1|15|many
TGTGCCATCAGGGAGACCGGGACAGGGAACACTGAAGCTTTCTTT
CAIRETGTGNTEAFF
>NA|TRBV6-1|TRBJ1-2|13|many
TGTGCCAGCAGTGTTTCAGGGGAGGCTGGCTACACCTTC
CASSVSGEAGYTF
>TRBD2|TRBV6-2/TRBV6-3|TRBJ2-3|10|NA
TGTGCCACCAAACTAGCGGAGCAGTATTTT
CATKLAEQYF
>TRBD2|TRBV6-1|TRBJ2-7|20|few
TGTGCCAGCAGTCAACAACTCGGGACTAGCGGCCTCAAAAGCTCCTACGAGCAGTACTTC
CASSQQLGTSGLKSSYEQYF
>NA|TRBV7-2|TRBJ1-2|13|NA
TGTGCCAGCAGCTTAAGGGGGTACTATGGCTACACCTTC
CASSLRGYYGYTF
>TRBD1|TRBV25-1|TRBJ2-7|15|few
TGTGCCAGCAGTGAGGGGACAGGGATCTCCTACGAGCAGTACTTC
CASSEGTGISYEQYF
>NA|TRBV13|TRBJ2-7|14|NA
TGTGCCAGCAGCTTTTTATCGGGTGCCGACGAGCAGTACTTC
CASSFLSGADEQYF
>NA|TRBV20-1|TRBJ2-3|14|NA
TGCAGTGCTAGAATTTCGGCAGTCACAGATACGCAGTATTTT
CSARISAVTDTQYF
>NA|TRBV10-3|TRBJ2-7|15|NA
TGTGCCATCAGTGGTCCCACAGGGTTCCCCTACGAGCAGTACTTC
CAISGPTGFPYEQYF
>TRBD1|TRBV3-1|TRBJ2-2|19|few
TGTGCCAGCAGCCAACGTGACAGGGGGCGCTTCGCCAACACCGGGGAGCTGTTTTTT
CASSQRDRGRFANTGELFF
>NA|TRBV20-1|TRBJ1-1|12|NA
TGCAGTGCTAGTTTGATGAACACTGAAGCTTTCTTT
CSASLMNTEAFF
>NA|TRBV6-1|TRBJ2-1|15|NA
TGTGCCAGCAAAGACCGGGAGGGGGCAGTTAATGAGCAGTTCTTC
CASKDREGAVNEQFF
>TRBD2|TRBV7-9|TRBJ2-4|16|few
TGTGCCAGCAGCCCCGGGGAGGGCAGTTTCAAAAACATTCAGTACTTC
CASSPGEGSFKNIQYF
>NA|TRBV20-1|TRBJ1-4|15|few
TGCAGTGCTAGAGTTTTAACGGGGACTAATGAAAAACTGTTTTTT
CSARVLTGTNEKLFF
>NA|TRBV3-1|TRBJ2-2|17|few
TGTGCCAGCAGCCAAGACTGGGGGGGCCCTTTGGCCGGGGAGCTGTTTTTT
CASSQDWGGPLAGELFF
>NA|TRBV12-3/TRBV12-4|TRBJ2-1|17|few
TGTGCCAGCAGTTCAAGTCCCTGGACAACTCTCTACAATGAGCAGTTCTTC
CASSSSPWTTLYNEQFF
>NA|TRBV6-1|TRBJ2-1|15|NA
TGTGCCAGCAGCCGATACATGAGCTCCTACAATGAGCAGTTCTTC
CASSRYMSSYNEQFF
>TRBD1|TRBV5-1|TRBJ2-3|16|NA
TGCGCCAGCACTCCCCTTGGGCAGGGGGCGGGAGATACGCAGTATTTT
CASTPLGQGAGDTQYF
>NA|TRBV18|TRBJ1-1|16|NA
TGTGCCAGCTCACCCCCCGGGGCCCGGGGGGAAACTGAAGCTTTCTTT
CASSPPGARGETEAFF
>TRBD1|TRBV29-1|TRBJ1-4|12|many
TGCAGCGCCCAAGGGGACAGAGAAAAACTGTTTTTT
CSAQGDREKLFF
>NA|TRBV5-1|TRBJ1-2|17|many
TGCGCCAGCAGTTATGCCCGACTACACTCGGACCTCTATGGCTACACCTTC
CASSYARLHSDLYGYTF
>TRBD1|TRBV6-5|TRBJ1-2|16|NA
TGTGCCAGCAGTTACGACAGGGGGCCCACTAACTATGGCTACACCTTC
CASSYDRGPTNYGYTF
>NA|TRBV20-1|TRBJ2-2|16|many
TGCAGTGCTACCGGGTCCCAACCCACCAACACCGGGGAGCTGTTTTTT
CSATGSQPTNTGELFF
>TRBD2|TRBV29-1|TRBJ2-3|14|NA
TGCAGCGTAAGAGGACTAGCGGGGATAGATACGCAGTATTTT
CSVRGLAGIDTQYF